This T cell receptor beta chain was identified during a study of cytomegalovirus exposure and HLA in healthy donors (dated by TCRdb to the late 2010s). Describing the broader study: In an earlier analysis of about 560 of the donors, approximately 300 Gb of sequence data and approximately 100 million unique TCR beta sequences from about 190 million T cells were reported. Donor age, sex, ethnicity and CMV serostatus were collected together with the repertoire data. The study combined high-throughput TCR immunosequencing, statistical association of individual TCRs with disease status, and machine learning to predict cytomegalovirus infection status. An earlier analysis of around 640 of the donors used high-throughput TCR beta sequencing to judge whether each TCR beta V gene segment behaved as functional or pseudogenic. The aim of the study was to test whether cataloging public T cell receptors could identify signatures of past pathogen exposure. In addition to the first cohort of roughly 670 subjects, a separate validation cohort of approximately 120 different subjects was used. The number of donors typed differed by locus, with roughly 620-640 for A, B, C, DRB1 and DQB1, about 500 for DQA1, nearly 610 for DPA1, and around 450 for DPB1. Among some 400 genotyped donors of the cohort, an average of approximately 220,000 unique TCR beta nucleotide sequences was sequenced per donor, of which approximately 18% were non-productive. A later genetic analysis used genome-wide SNP genotypes for 398 of the 666 donors, treating that subset as a discovery cohort. The study used immunosequencing to profile the T cell repertoires of approximately 690 subjects and linked those repertoires to cytomegalovirus serostatus. Roughly 300 gigabases of sequencing data and tens of millions of unique TCR sequences were included in an early release covering over 600 HLA-typed donors. Of the 350 to 450 genotyped donors, 80% to 90% were placed in the genetic ancestry cluster associated with self-reported Caucasian donors. Rather than using new phenotypic data, the later analysis identified candidate immune exposures from TCR beta sequences and from how often those sequences occurred across donors. Class I and class II HLA loci were covered by the typing at four-digit resolution. All discovery cohort repertoires had been generated on a single sequencing platform. A later analysis re-examined previously published TCR beta repertoires from just over 650 donors and added high-resolution HLA genotyping to investigate patterns of TCR occurrence. Because of strong linkage in the cohort, a handful of DR-DQ haplotypes were treated as single units for association and clustering. What the research found in general, with its limitations: At a false discovery rate of 0.05, a later analysis linked around 17,000 TCR beta sequences to specific HLA alleles. Because HLA typing was missing for some donors at each locus, association tests included only the typed subset. The only immune exposure information available for the cohort was CMV serostatus. An earlier analysis of approximately 570 of the donors showed that most TCR beta V segments appeared in productive rearrangements either about 87% or about 30% of the time, which broadly matched IMGT annotations. Some 16 rarely observed V segments, including chromosome 9 orphons, were excluded from the earlier analysis of about 600 of the donors because counts were too low. Compared with the roughly 700-donor mean, donors in an Asian-associated ancestry cluster had fewer N-insertions in productive TCRs, according to a later genetic analysis. Because the 87-base-pair reads could not distinguish some IMGT-functional V segments, including TRBV6-2 and TRBV6-3, those segments were excluded. Linkage disequilibrium might explain the correlated functional status among segregating V segments, but an unknown experimental factor could not be ruled out. A group of highly shared sequence variants was considered likely to be a technical artifact of the sequencing pipeline. A further reported finding was that TCR beta sequences accurately predicted the HLA-A and HLA-B alleles for most subjects in the first cohort. The presence/absence analyses assumed that sequencing depth was roughly uniform across donors, and that assumption may not be true. Cytomegalovirus status was reported to be diagnosed by the classifier with high specificity and sensitivity in both the original and validation cohorts. An association between a missense DCLRE1C variant and V-gene and J-gene trimming of TCR beta chains was found in a later genetic analysis and replicated in an independent cohort. A later analysis found that most CMV-associated TCR beta chains appeared HLA-restricted, with HLA associations seemingly driven largely by CMV exposure. A few of the identified cytomegalovirus-associated TCR beta chains were confirmed in vitro to be specific for cytomegalovirus antigens. In a later analysis, the rate of TCR association differed among HLA loci, with DRB1 alleles having the most associated TCRs and HLA-C alleles having the fewest. In the study, around 150 TCR beta chains were listed as associated with cytomegalovirus. When HLA alleles, especially DR and DQ, strongly co-occurred, TCR associations were difficult to assign to individual alleles. In a later analysis, HLA-associated TCR beta chains were found to be more clonally expanded and to have lower generation probabilities than equally common non-associated chains. The authors suggested that the approach could potentially be generalized to other disease states and immunological phenotypes. According to a later analysis, parvovirus B19, influenza, CMV and Epstein-Barr virus appeared linked to several top co-occurrence clusters. Only TCR beta chains were sequenced in this cohort, and the absence of alpha or paired-chain data limited detectable features. Most TCR sequences were seen in very few donors, while some public TCRs were found in many individuals.

Trimming at the junction amounts to 3 bases on V and 8 bases on J, and the germline ends lie 16 bases apart. In the germline V gene, CDR1 corresponds to SQVTM and CDR2 to ANQGSEA. The CDR3 contains 13 residues, cysteine and phenylalanine counted. The read is trimmed to its CDR3 DNA, 39 bases read in frame from base 1. The protocol used for the library was the immunoSEQ multiplex PCR assay. A mixture of 60 forward primers for TCR Vbeta segments and 13 reverse primers for TCR Jbeta segments was used in the multiplex PCR. The CDR3 region of rearranged TCR beta genes was amplified from genomic DNA with a multiplex PCR assay. On the Illumina HiSeq System, the amplified TCR beta libraries were sequenced as 87-base-pair reads. The original pipeline was this. A later analysis tallied 80 million to 95 million unique TCR beta chains across the roughly 610 repertoires, and about 12 million of those chains were shared by two or more donors. To remove PCR and sequencing errors, raw reads were error-corrected and collapsed into unique sequences using a nearest-neighbor algorithm that merged closely related sequences. Alignment of CDR3 sequences to IMGT reference sequences was used to assign V, D and J gene segments. For a sequence to be retained, a match of at least six nucleotides to both a V gene segment and a J gene segment was required. Rearrangements were classified as productive when the CDR3 lacked stop codons and remained in frame with V and J, and all other rearrangements were classified as non-productive. Following IMGT convention, CDR3 was defined as the stretch from the second conserved V-encoded cysteine up to the conserved J-encoded phenylalanine. In an earlier analysis of some 550 of the donors, sequences lacking an unambiguous match to a single V gene segment were excluded. An earlier analysis of under 750 of the donors called V segments functional above 56.7% productive rearrangements and segregating when the between-donor standard deviation exceeded 5%. A statistical classification framework was built for diagnosing cytomegalovirus status from the catalog of TCR beta chain sequences. In a later analysis, TCR nucleotide sequences were compared against IMGT/GENE-DB human TR gene sequences so that V and J genes could be assigned. The TCRdist pipeline was used in a later analysis to assign CDR3 sequences and most-parsimonious VDJ recombination scenarios. In a later analysis, each TCR beta chain was defined by its CDR3 amino acid sequence together with its V-gene family, and reads without a unique V-gene family were excluded. In a later analysis, nearly 600 highly shared, low-generation-probability nucleotide sequences were removed to address suspected cross-contamination and a sequencing artifact. A later analysis calculated a clonal expansion index for each public chain from normalized within-repertoire ranks of inferred template counts. In a later analysis, generation probabilities were computed with a VDJ recombination model fitted to out-of-frame rearrangements, and the resulting probabilities were checked against IGoR. In a later analysis, hypergeometric tests were used to score TCR-TCR, TCR-HLA and TCR-CMV co-occurrence, with a repertoire-size bias correction applied to TCR pairs. A later analysis estimated false discovery rates by permuting HLA or CMV assignments 20 times. In a later analysis, co-occurring TCRs were grouped with DBSCAN, and TCRdist sequence similarity was added when clustering was performed within HLA-allele-positive subsets. Repertoires with fewer than 30,000 or more than 120,000 public chains, plus five repertoires with anomalous nucleotide sharing, were excluded from co-occurrence clustering. TCRdb took this table from immuneACCESS and kept in-frame rearrangements with V and J called. Such tables lack part of the clones; where checked against another copy, unresolved V genes explain under half of the gap, and the rest is unexplained. That table is the source of V, J and clone size, and D and trimming were worked out from the DNA. The sample includes about 180,000 clones, with roughly 82% observed a single time. Together, the top ten hold around 0.46% of the sample.

This clone was counted between two and nine times. Its antigen is currently not known. Base qualities are missing; no much larger clone stands one base away. The cohort was made up of hundreds of healthy bone marrow donors. At the time of sampling, all cohort members were nominally healthy, though unrecorded immune exposures were likely present. The donor tested CMV seronegative and was one of the 352 seronegative cohort members. Each donor provided a peripheral blood sample, and peripheral blood mononuclear cells were used for TCR beta sequencing. The Qiagen DNeasy Blood Extraction Kit was used to extract genomic DNA from the blood cell samples.

This TCR was sampled from a woman between 45 and 65 years old in good health and CMV-seronegative. This receptor chain uses TRBV29-1 and TRBJ1-2; no D gene is confidently identified. The sequenced sample was PBMCs. The bases are TGCAGCGTTGACGTGACTACCCCATTGGGCTACACCTTC. Its coded protein is CSVDVTTPLGYTF.